This TCR beta chain was found in a study of vaccination effects on CD4 cells after COVID-19. When more than 9 days of culture had elapsed, CD4+ T cells were isolated. No vaccinee had earlier SARS-CoV-2 infection, and nucleocapsid antibodies were negative. Findings and caveats of the study: There was only 1 of 255 vaccine-induced clones in healthy vaccinees that cross-reacted with common cold coronaviruses. The study dataset contains few convalescent patients and includes no early post-infection timepoints.

Sequenced by immunoSEQ multiplex PCR; TCRdb stores in-frame clones only, minus some. Of fewer than 75,000 clones listed, 60% to 80% are singletons. Of note for this clone: No antigen is known for it.

The CDR3 totals 14 residues. Germline V lookup: CDR1 SGHTA, CDR2 FQGNSA. The V and J ends lost 1 base and 3 bases respectively, with 6 bases between them. This receptor was taken from a human donor who received a COVID-19 vaccine. This specimen consisted of CD4+ T cells from PBMCs cultured without peptide, obtained before COVID-19 vaccination. The rearrangement uses TRBV7-2 and TRBJ2-2; D gene ambiguous. In DNA form, the CDR3 reads TGTGCCAGCAGCTTAGTGGGGTACACCGGGGAGCTGTTTTTT. It specifies CASSLVGYTGELFF.